Reported below is one T cell receptor (beta chain). Its antigen is still unknown. The limits of the CDR3 on the DNA are not certain, so only TCRdb's listed CDR3 is given. These data are taken from a study of cytomegalovirus exposure and HLA in healthy donors (dated by TCRdb to 2015 to 2018). Some background on the complete study: According to an earlier analysis of 450 to 650 of the donors, some 170 million T cells yielded over 100 million unique TCR beta sequences and around 300 Gb of sequence data. An early release that covered several hundred HLA-typed donors contained around 300 gigabases of sequencing data and 65 million to 100 million unique TCR sequences. Of the roughly 400 genotyped donors, around 81% fell in the genetic ancestry cluster associated with self-reported Caucasian donors. The study aimed to test whether cataloging public T cell receptors could reveal signatures of past pathogen exposure. The study used immunosequencing to profile the T cell repertoires of around 600 subjects and linked those repertoires to cytomegalovirus serostatus. Besides the first cohort of more than 650 subjects, a separate validation cohort made up of 90 to 150 different subjects was used. The study combined high-throughput TCR immunosequencing, statistical association of individual TCRs with disease status, and machine learning to predict cytomegalovirus infection status. A later analysis re-analyzed previously published TCR beta repertoires from approximately 700 donors and added high-resolution HLA genotyping to study TCR occurrence patterns. In the later analysis, no new phenotypic data were used to find candidate immune exposures; instead, reliance was placed on TCR beta sequences and their occurrence across donors. To decide whether each TCR beta V gene segment behaved as functional or pseudogenic, an earlier analysis of some 570 of the donors relied on high-throughput TCR beta sequencing. Donor age, sex, ethnicity and CMV serostatus were compiled together with the repertoire data. A later genetic analysis took genome-wide SNP genotypes for about three fifths of the 666 donors and used that subset as a discovery cohort. Every repertoire in the discovery cohort had been generated on one and the same sequencing platform. Both class I and class II loci were covered by HLA typing, at four-digit resolution. The number of donors typed differed by locus, with roughly 620-640 for A, B, C, DRB1 and DQB1, approximately 500 for DQA1, approximately 570 for DPA1, and roughly 450 for DPB1. Several DR-DQ haplotypes were treated as single units for association and clustering because of strong linkage in the cohort. Across some 400 genotyped donors of the cohort, an average of approximately 200,000 unique TCR beta nucleotide sequences per donor were sequenced, and approximately 19% of those sequences were non-productive. What the authors observed across the whole study: According to a later analysis, parvovirus B19, influenza, CMV and Epstein-Barr virus appeared linked to several top co-occurrence clusters. A few of the identified cytomegalovirus-associated TCR beta chains were confirmed in vitro to be specific for cytomegalovirus antigens. V-gene and J-gene trimming of TCR beta chains was associated with a missense DCLRE1C variant in a later genetic analysis, and the association was replicated in an independent cohort. Linkage disequilibrium might explain the correlated functional status among segregating V segments, but an unknown experimental factor could not be ruled out. Some IMGT-functional V segments, including TRBV6-2 and TRBV6-3, could not be distinguished by the 87-base-pair reads and were therefore excluded. In a later analysis, TCR association rates were found to vary across HLA loci, with the most associated TCRs seen for DRB1 alleles and the fewest for HLA-C alleles. Most TCR sequences were observed very rarely across donors, whereas some public TCRs were present in many individuals. A total of fewer than 200 TCR beta chains were listed by the study as associated with cytomegalovirus. Specific HLA alleles were associated with about 17,000 TCR beta sequences at a false discovery rate of 0.05 in a later analysis. CMV serostatus was the only immune exposure information available for the cohort. Sequencing depth was assumed to be roughly uniform across donors in the presence/absence analyses, though that assumption may not hold. The authors suggested that the approach could potentially be generalized to other disease states and immunological phenotypes. The sequencing pipeline was judged likely to have produced a cluster of highly shared sequence variants as a technical artifact. According to a later analysis, most CMV-associated TCR beta chains appeared to be HLA-restricted, and the HLA associations seemed to be driven largely by CMV exposure. According to a later genetic analysis, donors in an Asian-associated ancestry cluster had fewer N-insertions in productive TCRs than the approximately 670-donor mean. Because some donors lacked HLA typing at each locus, the association tests relied only on the typed subset. Broadly in line with IMGT annotations, most TCR beta V segments showed up in productive rearrangements about 87% or about 30% of the time in an earlier analysis of 587 of the donors. A further reported finding was that TCR beta sequences accurately predicted the HLA-A and HLA-B alleles for most subjects in the first cohort. In both the original and validation cohorts, the classifier was reported to diagnose cytomegalovirus status with high specificity and sensitivity. Seventeen rarely observed V segments, including chromosome 9 orphons, were excluded from the earlier analysis of approximately 500 of the donors because counts were too low. In a later analysis, HLA-associated TCR beta chains showed more clonal expansion and lower generation probabilities than non-associated chains that were equally common. Only TCR beta chains were sequenced in this cohort, and the absence of alpha or paired-chain data limited detectable features. When HLA alleles, especially DR and DQ, strongly co-occurred, attributing TCR associations to individual alleles was difficult.

The library was generated by the immunoSEQ multiplex PCR assay. For the multiplex PCR, a mixture combining 60 forward primers for TCR Vbeta segments and 13 reverse primers for TCR Jbeta segments was used. A multiplex PCR assay on genomic DNA amplified the CDR3 region of rearranged TCR beta genes. The amplified TCR beta libraries were sequenced on the Illumina HiSeq System as 87-base-pair reads. Processing in the source paper ran as follows. A later analysis counted approximately 76 million unique TCR beta chains across the 600 to 850 repertoires, and 10 million to 12 million of these chains were shared by at least two donors. Raw reads were error-corrected and collapsed into unique sequences by a nearest-neighbor algorithm in which closely related sequences were merged to remove PCR and sequencing errors. To assign V, D and J gene segments, CDR3 sequences were aligned to IMGT reference sequences. For a sequence to be retained, a match of at least six nucleotides to both a V gene segment and a J gene segment was required. A rearrangement counted as productive if the CDR3 had no stop codons and remained in frame with V and J, and every other rearrangement counted as non-productive. CDR3 was defined by IMGT convention, running from the second conserved V-encoded cysteine to the conserved J-encoded phenylalanine. The earlier analysis of 587 of the donors excluded sequences that lacked an unambiguous match to a single V gene segment. An earlier analysis of several hundred of the donors called V segments functional above 56.7% productive rearrangements and segregating when the between-donor standard deviation exceeded 5%. To diagnose cytomegalovirus status from the catalog of TCR beta chain sequences, a statistical classification framework was built. V and J gene assignment, in a later analysis, came from comparing TCR nucleotide sequences with IMGT/GENE-DB human TR gene sequences. A later analysis assigned CDR3 sequences and most-parsimonious VDJ recombination scenarios with the TCRdist pipeline. In a later analysis, each TCR beta chain was defined by its CDR3 amino acid sequence together with its V-gene family, and reads without a unique V-gene family were excluded. A later analysis removed nearly 600 highly shared, low-generation-probability nucleotide sequences to deal with suspected cross-contamination and a sequencing artifact. In a later analysis, a clonal expansion index was calculated for each public chain from normalized within-repertoire ranks of inferred template counts. In a later analysis, generation probabilities were computed using a VDJ recombination model fitted to out-of-frame rearrangements, and the results were checked against IGoR. In a later analysis, TCR-TCR, TCR-HLA and TCR-CMV co-occurrence was scored with hypergeometric tests, and a repertoire-size bias correction was applied to TCR pairs. In a later analysis, false discovery rates were estimated by permuting HLA or CMV assignments 20 times. In a later analysis, co-occurring TCRs were grouped using DBSCAN, and TCRdist sequence similarity was added for clustering within HLA-allele-positive subsets. For co-occurrence clustering, repertoires with fewer than 30,000 or more than 120,000 public chains were excluded, along with four to six repertoires with anomalous nucleotide sharing. The clones in this table, taken by TCRdb from immuneACCESS, are in-frame only. Not every clone is retained; where verified, under half of the shortfall comes from an unresolved V gene, and the cause of the rest is unknown. The V and J calls and clone size were taken over from that table, and D and trimming were inferred from the DNA. A total of over 100,000 clones appear in this sample, 65% to 90% of them only once. The ten largest clones capture just under 3% of the sample.

Spanning cysteine to phenylalanine, the CDR3 consists of 16 amino acids. The cohort consisted of hundreds of healthy bone marrow donors. At the time of sampling, all cohort members were nominally healthy, though unrecorded immune exposures were likely present. The donor was CMV seropositive and was included in the group of 250 to 300 seropositive cohort members. A peripheral blood sample was provided by each donor, and peripheral blood mononuclear cells were used for TCR beta sequencing. The Qiagen DNeasy Blood Extraction Kit was used to extract genomic DNA from the blood cell samples. The source material was PBMCs. The TCR originated in a woman between 18 and 29 years old in good health and CMV-seropositive. This receptor chain uses TRBV21-1 and TRBJ2-3; the table's D call, TRBD1, was not checked against the DNA. TRBV21-1 is annotated as a pseudogene. CDR3 region: CASSKVARGSADTQYF.